The rows below give T cell receptor beta chains drawn from one sample of a study of T cells in Graves' hyperthyroidism and ophthalmopathy. MiXCR, applied by TCRdb to the multiplex PCR reads, yields one record per CDR3 protein. This sample has 560,000 or so distinct CDR3 sequences, with about 20% found just once. The sequenced sample consisted of blood. Source of these receptors: a man aged 40-49 years with Graves' ophthalmopathy. Both conserved end residues are trimmed from each CDR3. The order of the fields is clone size, V gene, J gene, CDR3 protein. Expanded clones are given a class, and other clones once, few, many or no size at all.

-,TRBV6-5,TRBJ2-7,ASSYGTGQYEQY
-,TRBV6-2/TRBV6-3,TRBJ2-7,ASTVTGLSAGEQY
-,TRBV5-1,TRBJ2-2,AGSLARPGELF
once,TRBV7-3,TRBJ2-3,ASSFSDATDTQY
-,TRBV25-1,TRBJ1-3,ASRYSGQSSGNTIY
-,TRBV5-1,TRBJ1-5,ARKTGTGVYLCNQPQH
-,TRBV20-1,TRBJ2-1,SAFWTGRSYNEQF
few,TRBV27,TRBJ2-1,ASSIRASWYNEQF
few,TRBV4-3,TRBJ2-3,ASSQVSRKWATDTQY
many,TRBV11-2,TRBJ2-1,ASSGGRLDEQF
many,TRBV30,TRBJ1-5,AWSVQDDQPQH
-,TRBV7-8,TRBJ1-1,ASSFLMNTEAF
few,TRBV19,TRBJ1-5,ASSIFDRRLNQPQH
few,TRBV10-3,TRBJ1-5,AISESGDLASQH
-,TRBV6-2/TRBV6-3,TRBJ2-7,ASSYPERAASYEQY
few,TRBV18,TRBJ2-1,ASSPLSTVDEQF
-,TRBV5-4,TRBJ2-1,ASSQVRGQGGYNEQF
many,TRBV28,TRBJ1-2,ASSRLRQANYGYT
-,TRBV29-1,TRBJ1-1,SGYEGNTEAF
many,TRBV2,TRBJ2-1,ASSQGLVGNEQF
-,TRBV7-3,TRBJ1-6,ASSRDNNSPLH
many,TRBV30,TRBJ2-7,AWSLTTGPYEQY
-,TRBV6-5,TRBJ2-3,ASSYAGKTDTQY
-,TRBV5-1,TRBJ2-7,ASSPLNTYEQY
many,TRBV2,TRBJ2-7,ASNEQY
-,TRBV6-1,TRBJ1-1,ASNEVGGTEAF